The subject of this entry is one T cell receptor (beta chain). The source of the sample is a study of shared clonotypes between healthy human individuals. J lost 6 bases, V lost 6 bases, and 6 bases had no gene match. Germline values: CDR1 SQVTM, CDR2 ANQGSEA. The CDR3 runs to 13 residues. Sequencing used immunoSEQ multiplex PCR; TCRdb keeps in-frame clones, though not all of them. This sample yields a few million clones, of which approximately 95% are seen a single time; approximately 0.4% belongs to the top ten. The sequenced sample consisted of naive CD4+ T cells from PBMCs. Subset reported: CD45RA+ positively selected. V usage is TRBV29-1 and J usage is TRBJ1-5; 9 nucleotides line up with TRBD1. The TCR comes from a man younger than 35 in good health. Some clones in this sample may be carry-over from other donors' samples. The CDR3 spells CSVQQGAGQPQHF. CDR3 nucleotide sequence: TGCAGCGTCCAACAGGGGGCGGGTCAGCCCCAGCATTTT. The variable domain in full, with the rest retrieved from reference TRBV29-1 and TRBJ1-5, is SAVISQKPSRDICQRGTSLTIQCQVDSQVTMMFWYRQQPGQSLTLIATANQGSEATYESGFVIDKFPISRPNLTFSTLTVSNMSPEDSSIYLCSVQQGAGQPQHFGDGTRLSIL.